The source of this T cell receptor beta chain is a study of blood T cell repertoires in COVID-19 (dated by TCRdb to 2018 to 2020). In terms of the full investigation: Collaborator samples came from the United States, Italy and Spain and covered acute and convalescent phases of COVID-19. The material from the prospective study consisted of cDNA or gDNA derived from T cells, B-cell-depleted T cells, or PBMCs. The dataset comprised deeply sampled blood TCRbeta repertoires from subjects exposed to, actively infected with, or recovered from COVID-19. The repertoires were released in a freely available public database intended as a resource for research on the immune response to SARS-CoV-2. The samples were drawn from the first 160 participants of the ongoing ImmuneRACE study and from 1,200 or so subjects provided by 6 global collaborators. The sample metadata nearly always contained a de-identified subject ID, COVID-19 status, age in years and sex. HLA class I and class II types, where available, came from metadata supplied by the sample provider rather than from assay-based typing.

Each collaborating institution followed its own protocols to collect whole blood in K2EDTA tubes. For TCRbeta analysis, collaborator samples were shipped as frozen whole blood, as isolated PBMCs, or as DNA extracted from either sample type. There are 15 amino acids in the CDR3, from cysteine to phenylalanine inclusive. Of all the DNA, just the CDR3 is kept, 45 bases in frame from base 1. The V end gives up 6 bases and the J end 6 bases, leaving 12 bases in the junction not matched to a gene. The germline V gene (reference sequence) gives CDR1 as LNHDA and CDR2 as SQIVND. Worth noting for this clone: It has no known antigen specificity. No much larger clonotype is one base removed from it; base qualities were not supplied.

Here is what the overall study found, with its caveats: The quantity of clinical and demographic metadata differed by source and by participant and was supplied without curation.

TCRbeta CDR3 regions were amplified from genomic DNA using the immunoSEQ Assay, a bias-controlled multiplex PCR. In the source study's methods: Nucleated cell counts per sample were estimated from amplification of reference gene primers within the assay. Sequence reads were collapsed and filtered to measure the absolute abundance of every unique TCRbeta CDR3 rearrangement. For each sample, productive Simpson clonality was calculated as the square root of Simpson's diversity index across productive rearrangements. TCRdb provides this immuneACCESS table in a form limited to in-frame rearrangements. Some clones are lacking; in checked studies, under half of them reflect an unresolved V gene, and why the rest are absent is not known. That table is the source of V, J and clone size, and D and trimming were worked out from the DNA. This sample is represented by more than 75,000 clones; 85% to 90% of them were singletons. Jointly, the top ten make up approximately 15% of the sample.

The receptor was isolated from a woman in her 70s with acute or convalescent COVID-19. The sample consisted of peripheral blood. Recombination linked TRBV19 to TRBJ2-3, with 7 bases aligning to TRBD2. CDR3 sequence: CASSSGLTFSDTQYF. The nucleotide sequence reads TGTGCCAGTAGCTCGGGACTAACATTCTCGGATACGCAGTATTTT.